This TCR beta chain was identified during a study of Ad26.COV2.S vaccination and SARS-CoV-2 variants. Of note for this clone: Its target is unknown.

Noted treatment: approximately 18 received Ad26.COV2.S at low or high dose, single or two shots; about five received placebo; per-sample allocation not given. After the first vaccine or placebo injection, samples were drawn on day 63. A Boston adult aged 18-55 years was the donor. Here immunoSEQ multiplex PCR was the method, and the copy in TCRdb shows in-frame clones only, minus some. The sample includes 350,000 to 450,000 clones, 92% of them seen just once. The CDR3 totals 16 residues. CDR1 and CDR2 (germline): SGHNT, YYREEE (reference sequence). V lost 0 bases and J lost 5; bases outside the gene matches: 7. Points from the study as a whole: Vaccine recipients surpassed placebo recipients in spike-specific TCR breadth.

The receptor comes from a person aged 18-65 years who received the Ad26.COV2.S COVID-19 vaccine or a placebo. The chain uses TRBV5-4 and TRBJ2-3; TRBD1 matches at 9 bases. Material: peripheral blood, obtained in a trial of Ad26.COV2.S vaccine versus placebo. The CDR3 DNA follows: TGTGCCAGCAGCTTGGCTACGGACAGGGGTGGAGATACGCAGTATTTT. Translation gives CASSLATDRGGDTQYF. The full variable domain, its missing parts supplied by reference TRBV5-4 and TRBJ2-3, is ETGVTQSPTHLIKTRGQQVTLRCSSQSGHNTVSWYQQALGQGPQFIFQYYREEENGRGNFPPRFSGLQFPNYSSELNVNALELDDSALYLCASSLATDRGGDTQYFGPGTRLTVL.